This T cell receptor (beta chain) was found in a study of brain metastases from non-small cell lung cancer. Sequencing was performed with immunoSEQ multiplex PCR; in TCRdb, only in-frame clones are kept and a portion is missing. The sample has 300 or so clones; about 93% are singletons. The germline V gene has CDR1 LGHDT and CDR2 YNNKEL (reference sequence). V lost 5 bases, J lost 11 bases, and 21 bases lay in between. The CDR3 has 14 residues. This sequence joins TRBV3-1 (or the pseudogene TRBV3-2) and TRBJ2-5; the D call may be TRBD1 or TRBD2 (5 bases each). The sequenced material came from tissue from a brain metastasis. The receptor was derived from a donor aged 40 or older with non-small cell lung cancer. CDR3 loop: CASSSWGIFSAQYF. The DNA for the CDR3 is TGTGCCAGCAGCTCGTGGGGGATCTTTAGTGCGCAGTACTTC.